These 10 T cell receptor beta chains were sequenced from one sample in a study of cytomegalovirus exposure and HLA in healthy donors. Method: immunoSEQ multiplex PCR; TCRdb's copy keeps in-frame clones and lacks some. Of 150,000 or so clones listed, 85% to 95% are singletons. Input material: PBMCs. The receptors derive from a young man in good health and CMV-seropositive.

The J gene is TRBJ1-2, the V gene TRBV7-9; a weak D match, TRBD1 (6 bases). The V gene lost 5 bases and the J gene lost 5 bases, with 15 bases spanning the gap. The CDR3 is made up of 14 amino acids. Germline CDR1 SEHNR, CDR2 FQNEAQ (reference sequence). The CDR3 sequence is CASSPAGAQYGYTF. CDR3 nucleotides: TGTGCCAGCAGCCCAGCGGGGGCTCAGTATGGCTACACCTTC. The entire variable domain, with the rest obtained from reference TRBV7-9 and TRBJ1-2, is as follows: DTGVSQNPRHKITKRGQNVTFRCDPISEHNRLYWYRQTLGQGPEFLTYFQNEAQLEKSRLLSDRFSAERPKGSFSTLEIQRTEQGDSAMYLCASSPAGAQYGYTFGSGTRLTVV.

V usage is TRBV5-4 and J usage is TRBJ2-7; 7 bases are shared with TRBD1. V lost 2 bases, J lost 2 bases, and 4 bases stayed unmatched. The CDR3 contains 14 residues. CDR1 SGHNT and CDR2 YYREEE come from the germline V gene (reference sequence). CDR3 in amino acids: CASSFGTAAYEQYF. The CDR3 coding sequence is TGTGCCAGCAGCTTCGGGACAGCAGCCTACGAGCAGTACTTC. The entire variable domain, with the rest obtained from reference TRBV5-4 and TRBJ2-7, is as follows: ETGVTQSPTHLIKTRGQQVTLRCSSQSGHNTVSWYQQALGQGPQFIFQYYREEENGRGNFPPRFSGLQFPNYSSELNVNALELDDSALYLCASSFGTAAYEQYFGPGTRLTVT.

The V and J genes are TRBV5-1 and TRBJ1-3; 7 nucleotides match TRBD1. Germline V gene sequence: CDR1 SGHRS, CDR2 YFSETQ. The length of the CDR3 is 15 residues. V gave up 4 bases and J gave up 4 bases; unmatched junction bases: 8. CDR3 amino acids: CASSPSTGSGNTIYF. As DNA, the CDR3 is TGCGCCAGCAGCCCCTCGACAGGGTCCGGAAACACCATATATTTT.

The genes are TRBV15 and TRBJ2-1; weak D call: TRBD2 (6 bases). The CDR3 runs to 14 residues. Germline-derived CDR1 and CDR2 are LNHNV and YYDKDF (reference sequence). Trimming took 3 bases from V and 13 from J, leaving 19 bases between them. The CDR3 protein is CATSREGLQGDQFF. The CDR3 DNA follows: TGTGCCACCAGCAGGGAGGGATTGCAGGGAGATCAGTTCTTC.

The chain recombines TRBV4-1 with TRBJ2-2, with 9 bases lining up with TRBD2. The germline gives CDR1 MGHRA, CDR2 YSYEKL. V dropped 1 base and J dropped 6; count of bases not matched to a gene: 3. This CDR3 contains 15 residues. CDR3 nucleotide sequence: TGCGCCAGCAGCCAAGTTGCGGGAGGGCCCGGGGAGCTGTTTTTT. This codes for CASSQVAGGPGELFF.

This clone was seen once. V gene TRBV7-9 combines with J gene TRBJ1-2; no definite D call. V lost 5 bases, J lost 8 bases, and 12 bases lay in between. CDR1 is SEHNR, CDR2 FQNEAQ, per germline (reference sequence). The CDR3 contains 12 residues. For the CDR3, the DNA is TGTGCCAGCAGCCCGCCTTCGGGGGGCTACACCTTC. Amino acids: CASSPPSGGYTF.

The V call is TRBV2, the J call TRBJ2-2; D remains unclear. Germline V gene lookup returns CDR1 SNHLY and CDR2 FYNNEI. The CDR3 sequence is 15 residues long. Trimming took off 3 bases at V and 3 bases at J, with 11 bases between the two ends. CDR3 nucleotide sequence: TGTGCCAGCAGTGAGATACTCGGTGACACCGGGGAGCTGTTTTTT. This codes for CASSEILGDTGELFF.

The chain employs TRBV7-9 and TRBJ1-1; D remains unclear. Per germline, CDR1 SEHNR and CDR2 FQNEAQ (reference sequence). The CDR3 contains 13 residues. Trimming took off 1 base at V and 4 bases at J, with 7 bases between the two ends. The DNA for the CDR3 is TGTGCCAGCAGCTTAGGGGCGGGCACTGAAGCTTTCTTT. Residues: CASSLGAGTEAFF.

The chain uses TRBV6-5 and TRBJ2-3, with D maybe TRBD2 (6 bases). This CDR3 comprises 12 residues. Looked up from germline, CDR1 is MNHEY and CDR2 is SVGAGI. V was pared by 6 bases and J by 8 bases, with 12 bases between. The CDR3 here is CASRPQGGTQYF. The DNA of the CDR3 is TGTGCCAGCAGACCTCAGGGAGGTACGCAGTATTTT.

The gene calls are TRBV11-2 and TRBJ1-2, with 7 bases lining up with TRBD1. V shed 6 bases, J shed 7 bases, and the junction held 11 bases outside the gene matches. This CDR3 is built from 14 residues. From germline, CDR1 is SGHAT and CDR2 FQNNGV. CDR3 region: CASRTIDRAGGYTF. The CDR3, as DNA: TGTGCCAGCAGAACCATCGACAGGGCTGGTGGCTACACCTTC.